The source of this TCR beta chain is a study of vaccination effects on CD4 cells after COVID-19. The wider study: Post-vaccine sampling occurred a median 72 days after the second dose. Study-wide results and limits: Nearly all vaccine-induced clones in healthy recipients recognized only SARS-CoV-2. Late in the post-vaccination period, infection-induced and vaccine-induced clones underwent marked clonal contraction.

As for this clone: The antigen remains undetermined.

V lost 1 base, J lost 3 bases, and 0 bases stayed unmatched. Germline V gene lookup returns CDR1 SGHNT and CDR2 YYREEE (reference sequence). The CDR3 spans 14 residues. The repertoire was sequenced with immunoSEQ multiplex PCR; TCRdb's copy has only in-frame clones and lacks some. The data show about 39,000 clones, approximately 70% seen once. Cultured cells yielded isolated CD4+ T cells after nine to ten days. Two-dose vaccination with either BNT162b2 or mRNA-1273 was given to the participants. Testing of the vaccine recipients showed negative nucleocapsid antibodies and no prior SARS-CoV-2 infection.

The sequence came from a human donor who received a COVID-19 vaccine. Sample: CD4+ T cells from PBMCs cultured without peptide, taken after COVID-19 vaccination. The chain is built from TRBV5-4 and TRBJ1-4; 7 bases are a match to TRBD1. The CDR3 protein is CASSLQGANEKLFF. The CDR3 DNA is TGTGCCAGCAGCTTGCAGGGGGCTAATGAAAAACTGTTTTTT.